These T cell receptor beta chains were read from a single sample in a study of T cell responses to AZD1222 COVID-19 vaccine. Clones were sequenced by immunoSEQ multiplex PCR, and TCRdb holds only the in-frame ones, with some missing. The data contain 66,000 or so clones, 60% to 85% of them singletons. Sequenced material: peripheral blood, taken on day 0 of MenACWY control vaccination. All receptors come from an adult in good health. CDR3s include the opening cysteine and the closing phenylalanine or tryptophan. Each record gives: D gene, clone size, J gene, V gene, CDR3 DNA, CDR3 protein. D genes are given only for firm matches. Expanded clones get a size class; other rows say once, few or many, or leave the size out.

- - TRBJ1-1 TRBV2 TGTGCCAGCAGGGGGGACAATTCTCACACTGAAGCTTTCTTT CASRGDNSHTEAFF
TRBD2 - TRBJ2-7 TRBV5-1 TGCGCCAGCAGCCGCCTCCGGGCGGGTAGCGGGAGGACCAGCTCCTACGAGCAGTACTTC CASSRLRAGSGRTSSYEQYF
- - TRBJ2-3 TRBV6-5 TGTGCCAGCAGTTCCCGTCTGGTGAGCACAGATACGCAGTATTTT CASSSRLVSTDTQYF
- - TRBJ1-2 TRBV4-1 TGCGCCAGCAGCCAAGGGGAGGGACACCCAGGGTTCTATGGAGGTGTAGGTAGCTACACCTTC CASSQGEGHPGFYGGVGSYTF
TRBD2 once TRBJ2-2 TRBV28 TGTGCCAGCAGCTCCGCGGGAGGGCCCGGGGAGCTGTTTTTT CASSSAGGPGELFF
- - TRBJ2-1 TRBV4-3 TGCGCCAGCAGCCCGACCGGGGATGAGCAGTTCTTC CASSPTGDEQFF
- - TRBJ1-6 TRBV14 TGTGCCAGCAGCCAAACAGGGAATTCACCCCTCCACTTT CASSQTGNSPLHF
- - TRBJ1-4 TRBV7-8 TGTGCCAGCAGCTTACGGGGGCAGGAAAAACTGTTTTTT CASSLRGQEKLFF
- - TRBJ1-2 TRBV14 TGTGCCAGCAGCCACCCCCTTGGGGACGGCTACACCTTC CASSHPLGDGYTF
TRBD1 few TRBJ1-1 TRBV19 TGTGCCAGTAGTATCAAGGGACAGGTGATTGAAGCTTTCTTT CASSIKGQVIEAFF
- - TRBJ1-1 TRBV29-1 TGCAGCGTTGAAGTTCTGGGGGGCGAAGCTTTCTTT CSVEVLGGEAFF
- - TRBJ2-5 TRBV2 TGTGCCAGCAGTGACAGAGTCTGGGAGACCCAGTACTTC CASSDRVWETQYF
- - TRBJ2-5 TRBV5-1 TGCGCCAGCAGCTTGATTCCTTCTACTCAGGAGACCCAGTACTTC CASSLIPSTQETQYF
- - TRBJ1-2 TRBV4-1 TGCGCCAGCAGCCAAGGTGGCGGCTATGGCTACACCTTC CASSQGGGYGYTF
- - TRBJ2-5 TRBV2 TGTGCCAGCAGTCAAGAGACCCAGTACTTC CASSQETQYF
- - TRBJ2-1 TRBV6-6 TGTGCCAGCAGCTACCTGACAGGTTCCTACAATGAGCAGTTCTTC CASSYLTGSYNEQFF
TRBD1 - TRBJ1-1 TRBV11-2 TGTGCCAGCAGCTTAGATGGTGCAGGGGGCAACACTGAAGCTTTCTTT CASSLDGAGGNTEAFF
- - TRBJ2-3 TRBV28 TGTGCCAGCAGCCGGTGGGATACGCAGTATTTT CASSRWDTQYF
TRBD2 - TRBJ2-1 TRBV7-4 TGTGCCAGCAGCTTAAGACTAGCGGGCAGAAATGAGCAGTTCTTC CASSLRLAGRNEQFF
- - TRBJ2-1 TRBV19 TGTGCCAGTAGTGAAGGGCTCAATGAGCAGTTCTTC CASSEGLNEQFF
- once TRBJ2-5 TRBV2 TGTGCCAGCAGCGACCGGATAAGTCAAGAGACCCAGTACTTC CASSDRISQETQYF
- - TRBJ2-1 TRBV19 TGTGCCAGTAGTCCCTGGGACGACCAGCAGGGCTACAATGAGCAGTTCTTC CASSPWDDQQGYNEQFF
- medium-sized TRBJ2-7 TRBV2 TGTGCCAGCAGTCAAGGTGTAGGAACTATCTACGAGCAGTACTTC CASSQGVGTIYEQYF